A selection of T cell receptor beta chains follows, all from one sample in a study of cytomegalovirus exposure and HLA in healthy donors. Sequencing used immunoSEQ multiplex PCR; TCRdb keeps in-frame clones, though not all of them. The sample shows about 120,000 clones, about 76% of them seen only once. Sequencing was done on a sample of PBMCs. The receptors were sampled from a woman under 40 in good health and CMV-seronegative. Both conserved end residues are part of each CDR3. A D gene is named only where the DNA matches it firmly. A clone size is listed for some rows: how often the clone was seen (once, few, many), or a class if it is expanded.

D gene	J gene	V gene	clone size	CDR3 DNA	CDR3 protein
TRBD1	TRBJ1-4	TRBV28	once	TGTGCCAGCGGGTCGGGACAGCCTAATGAAAAACTGTTTTTT	CASGSGQPNEKLFF
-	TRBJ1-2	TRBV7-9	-	TGTGCCAGCAGCTATTGGGGGGACGGAAGCTACACCTTC	CASSYWGDGSYTF
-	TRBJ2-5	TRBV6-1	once	TGTGCCAGCAGTGAAGCTCTACAGGTAGTAGGGGAGACCCAGTACTTC	CASSEALQVVGETQYF
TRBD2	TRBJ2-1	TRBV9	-	TGTGCCAGCAGCGTAGGGACTAGCGGGTTGGGTGAGCAGTTCTTC	CASSVGTSGLGEQFF
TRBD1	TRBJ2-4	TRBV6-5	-	TGTGCCAGCAGCCTGACAGGGGGAGCCAAAAACATTCAGTACTTC	CASSLTGGAKNIQYF
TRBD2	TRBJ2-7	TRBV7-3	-	TGTGCCAGCAGCCCGACCGGACTAGCGGGAGGGCCGGTCGAGCAGTACTTC	CASSPTGLAGGPVEQYF
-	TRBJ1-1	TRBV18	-	TGTGCCAGCTCACCCATTGGCATGGACACGAACACTGAAGCTTTCTTT	CASSPIGMDTNTEAFF
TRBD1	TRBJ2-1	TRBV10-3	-	TGTGCCATCAGGGGGACAGGGGATGGTCGGGAGGGAGGCAATGAGCAGTTCTTC	CAIRGTGDGREGGNEQFF
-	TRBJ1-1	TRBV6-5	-	TGTGCCAGTCACCTGTCGGGATCTGGCACTGAAGCTTTCTTT	CASHLSGSGTEAFF
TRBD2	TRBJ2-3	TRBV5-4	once	TGTGCCAGCAGCTTGGCCAGCGGGAGTCATGATACGCAGTATTTT	CASSLASGSHDTQYF
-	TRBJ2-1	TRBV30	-	TGTGCCTGGAGTGTACCGGGGAGCGGTTCTAAGTACAATGAGCAGTTCTTC	CAWSVPGSGSKYNEQFF
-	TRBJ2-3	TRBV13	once	TGTGCCAGCAGCCGGGCCGGACTGGCAGATACGCAGTATTTT	CASSRAGLADTQYF
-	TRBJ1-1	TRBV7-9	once	TGTGCCAGCAGCGGGGGAGGGCCGAACACTGAAGCTTTCTTT	CASSGGGPNTEAFF
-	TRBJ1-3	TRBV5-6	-	TGTGCCAGCAGCTTGTTTGGCCGAAACACCATATATTTT	CASSLFGRNTIYF
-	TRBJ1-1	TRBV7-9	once	TGTGCCAGCAGCTTGCGGGTGGGGGCGGCTGAAGCTTTCTTT	CASSLRVGAAEAFF
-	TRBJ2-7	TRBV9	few	TGTGCCAGCAGCCCCGGGGACTTCAGCTACGAGCAGTACTTC	CASSPGDFSYEQYF
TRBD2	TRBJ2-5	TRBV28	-	TGTGCCAGCAGTTTATTTGGCGGGGGGAAGCAGACCCAGTACTTC	CASSLFGGGKQTQYF
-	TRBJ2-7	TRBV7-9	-	TGTGCCAGCAGCTCGCATAACGGGGGTAGCCTTGACGAGCAGTACTTC	CASSSHNGGSLDEQYF
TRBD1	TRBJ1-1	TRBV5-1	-	TGCGCCAGCAGCTTGGGAGGACAGGGGTACACTGAAGCTTTCTTT	CASSLGGQGYTEAFF
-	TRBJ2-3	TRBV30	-	TGTGCCTCACTCACAGATACGCAGTATTTT	CASLTDTQYF
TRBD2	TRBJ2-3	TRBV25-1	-	TGTGCCAGCGAGATGGGAGCTAGCGGGAGGTTGCGCACAGATACGCAGTATTTT	CASEMGASGRLRTDTQYF
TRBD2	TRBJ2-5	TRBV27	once	TGTGCCAGCAGTGGGACTAGCGGGAGGCCCCAAGAGACCCAGTACTTC	CASSGTSGRPQETQYF
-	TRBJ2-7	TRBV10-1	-	TGCGCCAGCAGTGGGGCAGGGGACGAGCAGTACTTC	CASSGAGDEQYF
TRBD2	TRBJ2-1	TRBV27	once	TGTGCCAGCAGTTTTTACCTAGCGGAGGGTTACAATGAGCAGTTCTTC	CASSFYLAEGYNEQFF
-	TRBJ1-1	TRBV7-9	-	TGTGCCAGCAGTGCCCAGGGGCCCTACACTGAAGCTTTCTTT	CASSAQGPYTEAFF
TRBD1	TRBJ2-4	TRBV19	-	TGTGCCAGTAGTGCTCGCCGGGACAGCGACATTCAGTACTTC	CASSARRDSDIQYF
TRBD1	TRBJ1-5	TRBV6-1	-	TGTGCCAGCAGAGGGACAGGGGGCAATCAGCCCCAGCATTTT	CASRGTGGNQPQHF
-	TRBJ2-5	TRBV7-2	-	TGTGCCAGCAGCACTACTGGGGGGAGCTGGATCGAGACCCAGTACTTC	CASSTTGGSWIETQYF
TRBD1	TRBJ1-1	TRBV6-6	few	TGTGCCAGCAGTTACGACAGGGTGAACACTGAAGCTTTCTTT	CASSYDRVNTEAFF
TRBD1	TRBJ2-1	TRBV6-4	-	TGTGCCAGCAGCAACCGGACAGGGATCAATGAGCAGTTCTTC	CASSNRTGINEQFF
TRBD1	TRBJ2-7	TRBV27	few	TGTGCCAGTAGTTCCGGGACAGGGGGTTACGAGCAGTACTTC	CASSSGTGGYEQYF
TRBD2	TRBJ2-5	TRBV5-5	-	TGTGCCAGCACCGGGAGGGCGGGAGCCCTTTTACAAGAGACCCAGTACTTC	CASTGRAGALLQETQYF
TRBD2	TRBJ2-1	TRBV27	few	TGTGCCAGCAGCACTCGACTAGCGGGGAGAGGCTATGAGCAGTTCTTC	CASSTRLAGRGYEQFF
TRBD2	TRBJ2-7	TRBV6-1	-	TGTGCCAGCACTCAAGGGACTAGATACGAGCAGTACTTC	CASTQGTRYEQYF
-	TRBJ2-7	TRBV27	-	TGTGCCAGCAGTTTATCCAAGGGGTACGAGCAGTACTTC	CASSLSKGYEQYF
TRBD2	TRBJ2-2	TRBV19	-	TGTGCCAGTAGTGGGGACTACAACACCGGGGAGCTGTTTTTT	CASSGDYNTGELFF
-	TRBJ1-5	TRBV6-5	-	TGTGCCAGCGCCTCTAATGGGGGGTTTCAGCCCCAGCATTTT	CASASNGGFQPQHF
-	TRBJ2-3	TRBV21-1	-	TGTGCCAGCAGCAAAGCATCTGGAAGAAGCCCTCGGGCAGATACGCAGTATTTT	CASSKASGRSPRADTQYF
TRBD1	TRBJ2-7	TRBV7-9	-	TGTGCCAGCAGCTCACAGGGGGTACAATACGAGCAGTACTTC	CASSSQGVQYEQYF
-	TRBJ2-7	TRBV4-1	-	TGCGCCAGCAGCCAAGAGGGGGCAGGGGCCTACGAGCAGTACTTC	CASSQEGAGAYEQYF
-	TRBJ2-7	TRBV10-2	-	TGCGCCAGCACGTCGGACTTAGGCTACGAGCAGTACTTC	CASTSDLGYEQYF
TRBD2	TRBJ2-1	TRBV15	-	TGTGCCACCAGCAGCTTGGCGGGAGGGTGGGAGCAGTTCTTC	CATSSLAGGWEQFF